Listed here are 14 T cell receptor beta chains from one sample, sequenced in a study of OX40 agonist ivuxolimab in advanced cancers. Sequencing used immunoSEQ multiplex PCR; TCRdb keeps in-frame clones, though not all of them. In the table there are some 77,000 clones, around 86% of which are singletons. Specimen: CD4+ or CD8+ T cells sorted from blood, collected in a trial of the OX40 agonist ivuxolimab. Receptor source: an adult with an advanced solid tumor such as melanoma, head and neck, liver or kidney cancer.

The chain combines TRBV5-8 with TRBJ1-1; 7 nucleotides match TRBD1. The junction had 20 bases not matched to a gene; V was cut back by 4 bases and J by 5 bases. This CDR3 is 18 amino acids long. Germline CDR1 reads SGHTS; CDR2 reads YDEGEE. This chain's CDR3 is CASSRVTGSAWGPTEAFF. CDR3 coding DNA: TGTGCCAGCAGCCGGGTGACAGGGAGCGCGTGGGGTCCAACTGAAGCTTTCTTT.

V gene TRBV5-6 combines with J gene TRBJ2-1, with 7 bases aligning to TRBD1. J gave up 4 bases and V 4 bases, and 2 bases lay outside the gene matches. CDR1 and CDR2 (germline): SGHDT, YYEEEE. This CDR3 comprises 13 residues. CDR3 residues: CASSTDRYNEQFF. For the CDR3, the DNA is TGTGCCAGCAGCACGGACAGGTACAATGAGCAGTTCTTC.

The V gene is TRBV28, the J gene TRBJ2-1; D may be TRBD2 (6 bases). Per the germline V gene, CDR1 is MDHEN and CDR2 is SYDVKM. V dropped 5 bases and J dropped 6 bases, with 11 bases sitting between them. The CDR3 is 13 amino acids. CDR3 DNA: TGTGCCAGCAGTGCCCTAGCGCCCAATGAGCAGTTCTTC. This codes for CASSALAPNEQFF. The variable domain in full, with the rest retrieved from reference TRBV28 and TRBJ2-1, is DVKVTQSSRYLVKRTGEKVFLECVQDMDHENMFWYRQDPGLGLRLIYFSYDVKMKEKGDIPEGYSVSREKKERFSLILESASTNQTSMYLCASSALAPNEQFFGPGTRLTVL.

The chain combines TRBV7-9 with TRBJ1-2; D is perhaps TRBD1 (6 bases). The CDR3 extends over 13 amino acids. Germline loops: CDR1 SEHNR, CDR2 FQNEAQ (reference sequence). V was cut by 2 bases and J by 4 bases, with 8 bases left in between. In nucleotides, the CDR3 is TGTGCCAGCAGCTTACAGGGGCCCTATGGCTACACCTTC. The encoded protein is CASSLQGPYGYTF.

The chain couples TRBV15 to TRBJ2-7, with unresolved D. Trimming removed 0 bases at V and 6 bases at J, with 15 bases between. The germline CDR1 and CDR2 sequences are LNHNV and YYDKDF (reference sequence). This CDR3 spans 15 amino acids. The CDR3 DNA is TGTGCCACCAGCAGAGATAGGTCTGGGGTCGGCGAGCAGTACTTC. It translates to CATSRDRSGVGEQYF.

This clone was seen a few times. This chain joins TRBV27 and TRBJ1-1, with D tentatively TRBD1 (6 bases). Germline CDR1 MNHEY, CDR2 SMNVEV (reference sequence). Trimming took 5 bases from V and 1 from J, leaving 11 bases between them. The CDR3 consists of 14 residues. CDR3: CASSPLGQNTEAFF. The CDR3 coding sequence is TGTGCCAGCAGTCCCCTGGGACAGAACACTGAAGCTTTCTTT.

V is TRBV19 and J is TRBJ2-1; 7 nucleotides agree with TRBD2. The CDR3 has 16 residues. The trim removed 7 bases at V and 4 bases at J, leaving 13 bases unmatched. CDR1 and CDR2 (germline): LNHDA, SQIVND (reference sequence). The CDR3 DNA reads TGTGCCAGTATGGGGAGGGTAGCCCCCCTTTACAATGAGCAGTTCTTC. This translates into CASMGRVAPLYNEQFF. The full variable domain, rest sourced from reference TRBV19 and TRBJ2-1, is DGGITQSPKYLFRKEGQNVTLSCEQNLNHDAMYWYRQDPGQGLRLIYYSQIVNDFQKGDIAEGYSVSREKKESFPLTVTSAQKNPTAFYLCASMGRVAPLYNEQFFGPGTRLTVL.

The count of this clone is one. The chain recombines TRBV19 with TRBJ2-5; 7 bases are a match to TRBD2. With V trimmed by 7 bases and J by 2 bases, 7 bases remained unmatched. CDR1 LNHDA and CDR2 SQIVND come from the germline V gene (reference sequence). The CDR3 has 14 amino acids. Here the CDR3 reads CASKMERGQETQYF. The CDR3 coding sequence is TGTGCCAGTAAAATGGAGCGGGGACAAGAGACCCAGTACTTC.

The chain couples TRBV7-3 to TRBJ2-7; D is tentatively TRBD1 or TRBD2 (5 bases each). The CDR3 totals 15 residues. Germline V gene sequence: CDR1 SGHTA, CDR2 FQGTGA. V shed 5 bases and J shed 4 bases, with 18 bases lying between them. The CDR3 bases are TGTGCCAGCAGCCTATCCCCGAGGGGTCCTTACGAGCAGTACTTC. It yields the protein CASSLSPRGPYEQYF.

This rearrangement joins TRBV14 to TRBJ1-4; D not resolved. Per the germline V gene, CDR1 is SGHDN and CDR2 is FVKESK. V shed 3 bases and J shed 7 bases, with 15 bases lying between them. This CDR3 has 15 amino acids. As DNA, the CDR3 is TGTGCCAGCAGCCAGGGGAAAGGGAAGTCTGAAAAACTGTTTTTT. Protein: CASSQGKGKSEKLFF.

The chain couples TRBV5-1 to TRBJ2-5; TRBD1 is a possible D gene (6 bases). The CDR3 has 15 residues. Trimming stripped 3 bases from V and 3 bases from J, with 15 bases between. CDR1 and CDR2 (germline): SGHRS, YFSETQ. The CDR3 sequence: CASSSGHEGKETQYF. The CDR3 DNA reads TGCGCCAGCAGCTCGGGACACGAAGGGAAAGAGACCCAGTACTTC. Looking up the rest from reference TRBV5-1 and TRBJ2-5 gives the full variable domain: KAGVTQTPRYLIKTRGQQVTLSCSPISGHRSVSWYQQTPGQGLQFLFEYFSETQRNKGNFPGRFSGRQFSNSRSEMNVSTLELGDSALYLCASSSGHEGKETQYFGPGTRLLVL.

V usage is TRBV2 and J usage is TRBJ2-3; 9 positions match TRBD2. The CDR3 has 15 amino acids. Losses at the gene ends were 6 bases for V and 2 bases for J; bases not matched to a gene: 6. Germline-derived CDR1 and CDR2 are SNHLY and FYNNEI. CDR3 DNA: TGTGCCAGCAGAATCGGACTAGCGACCACAGATACGCAGTATTTT. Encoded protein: CASRIGLATTDTQYF. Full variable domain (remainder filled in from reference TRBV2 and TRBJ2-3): EPEVTQTPSHQVTQMGQEVILRCVPISNHLYFYWYRQILGQKVEFLVSFYNNEISEKSEIFDDQFSVERPDGSNFTLKIRSTKLEDSAMYFCASRIGLATTDTQYFGPGTRLTVL.

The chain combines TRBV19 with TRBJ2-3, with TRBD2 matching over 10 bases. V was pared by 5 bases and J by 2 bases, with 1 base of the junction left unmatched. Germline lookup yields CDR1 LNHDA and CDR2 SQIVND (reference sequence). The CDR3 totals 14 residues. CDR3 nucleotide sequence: TGTGCCAGTAGTGGACTAGCGGCCACAGATACGCAGTATTTT. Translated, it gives CASSGLAATDTQYF.

CDR3 DNA sequence: TGCGCCAGCAGCCAAGGGAGAGAGCAGGGGGCACTGTTCTTC. This codes for CASSQGREQGALFF. This sequence joins TRBV4-3 and TRBJ2-1; 8 nucleotides agree with TRBD1. The V gene end was trimmed by 1 base and the J gene end by 15 bases; junction bases not matched to a gene: 11. This CDR3 contains 14 residues. Germline CDR1 LGHNA, CDR2 YSLEER.